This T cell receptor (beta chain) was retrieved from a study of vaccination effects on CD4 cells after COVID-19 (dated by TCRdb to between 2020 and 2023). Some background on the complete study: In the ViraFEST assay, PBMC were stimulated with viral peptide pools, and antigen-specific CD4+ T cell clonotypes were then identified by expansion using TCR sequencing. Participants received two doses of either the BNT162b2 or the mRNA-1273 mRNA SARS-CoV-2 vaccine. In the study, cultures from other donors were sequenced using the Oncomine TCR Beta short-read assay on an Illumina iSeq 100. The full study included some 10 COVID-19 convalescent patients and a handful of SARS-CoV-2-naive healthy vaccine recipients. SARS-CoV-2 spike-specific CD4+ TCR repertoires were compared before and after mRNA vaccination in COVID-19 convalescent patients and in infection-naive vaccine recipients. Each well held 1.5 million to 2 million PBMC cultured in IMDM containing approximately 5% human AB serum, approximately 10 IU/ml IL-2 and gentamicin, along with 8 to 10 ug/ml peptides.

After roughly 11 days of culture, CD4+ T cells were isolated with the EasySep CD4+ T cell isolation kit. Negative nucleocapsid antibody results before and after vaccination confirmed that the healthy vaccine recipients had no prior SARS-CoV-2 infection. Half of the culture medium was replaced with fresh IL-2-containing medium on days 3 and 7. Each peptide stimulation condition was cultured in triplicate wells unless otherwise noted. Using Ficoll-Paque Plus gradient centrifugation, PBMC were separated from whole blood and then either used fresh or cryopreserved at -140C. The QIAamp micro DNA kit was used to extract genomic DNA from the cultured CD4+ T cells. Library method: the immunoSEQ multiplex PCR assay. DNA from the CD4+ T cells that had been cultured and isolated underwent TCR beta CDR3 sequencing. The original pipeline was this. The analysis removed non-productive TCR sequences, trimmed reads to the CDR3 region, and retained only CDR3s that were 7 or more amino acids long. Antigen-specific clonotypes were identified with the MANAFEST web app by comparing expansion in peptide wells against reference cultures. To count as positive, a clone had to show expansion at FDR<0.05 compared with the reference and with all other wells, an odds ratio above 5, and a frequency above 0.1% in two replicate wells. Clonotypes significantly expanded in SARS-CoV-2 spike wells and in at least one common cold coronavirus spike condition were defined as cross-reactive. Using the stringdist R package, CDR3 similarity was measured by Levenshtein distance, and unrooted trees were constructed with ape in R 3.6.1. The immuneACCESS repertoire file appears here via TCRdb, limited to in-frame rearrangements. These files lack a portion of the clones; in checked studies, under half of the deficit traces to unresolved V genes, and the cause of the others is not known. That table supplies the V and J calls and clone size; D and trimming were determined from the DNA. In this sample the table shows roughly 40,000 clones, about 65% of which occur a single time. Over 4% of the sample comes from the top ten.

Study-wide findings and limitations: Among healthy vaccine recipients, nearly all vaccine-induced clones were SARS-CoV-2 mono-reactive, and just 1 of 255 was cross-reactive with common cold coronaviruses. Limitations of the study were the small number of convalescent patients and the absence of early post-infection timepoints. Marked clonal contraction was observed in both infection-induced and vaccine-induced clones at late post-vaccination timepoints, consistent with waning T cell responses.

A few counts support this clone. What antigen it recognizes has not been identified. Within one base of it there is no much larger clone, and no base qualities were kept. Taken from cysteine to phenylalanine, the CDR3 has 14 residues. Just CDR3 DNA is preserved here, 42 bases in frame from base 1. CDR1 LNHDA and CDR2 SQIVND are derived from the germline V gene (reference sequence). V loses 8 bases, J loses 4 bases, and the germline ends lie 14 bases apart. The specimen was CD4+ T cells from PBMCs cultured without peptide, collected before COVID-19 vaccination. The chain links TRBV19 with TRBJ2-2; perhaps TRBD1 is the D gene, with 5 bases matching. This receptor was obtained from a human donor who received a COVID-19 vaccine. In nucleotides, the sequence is TGTGCCAGTGAGGAGACAGCTCGCACCGGGGAGCTGTTTTTT. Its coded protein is CASEETARTGELFF.